The 30 T cell receptor beta chains presented below share a single source sample, sequenced in a study of OX40 agonist ivuxolimab in advanced cancers. Libraries were prepared by immunoSEQ multiplex PCR; TCRdb keeps only in-frame clonotypes and omits some of them. The sample carries 76,000 or so clones, roughly 85% recorded once. This specimen consisted of CD4+ or CD8+ T cells sorted from blood, obtained in a trial of the OX40 agonist ivuxolimab. All receptors come from an adult with an advanced solid tumor such as melanoma, head and neck, liver or kidney cancer.

The genes are TRBV2 and TRBJ1-5; D is unclear. The CDR3 covers 13 residues. CDR1 and CDR2 (germline): SNHLY, FYNNEI. V lost 3 bases and J 4 bases, leaving 7 bases between the germline ends. The CDR3 protein is CASSEWQNQPQHF. The CDR3 DNA reads as TGTGCCAGCAGTGAGTGGCAGAATCAGCCCCAGCATTTT.

Only a few counts were recorded for this clone. This chain links TRBV18 with TRBJ2-7; the match to TRBD2 covers 10 bases. V gave up 3 bases and J gave up 4 bases; unmatched junction bases: 21. This CDR3 has 20 residues. CDR1 is KGHSH, CDR2 LQKENI, per germline. CDR3 residues: CASSPIGGASGGPQKYEQYF. The DNA of the CDR3 is TGTGCCAGCTCACCGATCGGAGGGGCTAGCGGGGGCCCGCAGAAATACGAGCAGTACTTC.

The chain couples TRBV10-3 to TRBJ1-2, with D tentatively TRBD1 (6 bases). Germline V CDR1 and CDR2: ENHRY, SYGVKD. Trimming took off 4 bases at V and 5 bases at J, with 17 bases between the two ends. This CDR3 contains 15 residues. The CDR3 nucleotides read TGTGCCATCAGTGGTCTACAGGGCCAAATGTATGGCTACACCTTC. Residues: CAISGLQGQMYGYTF.

V gene TRBV10-3 combines with J gene TRBJ2-5; D ambiguous. The CDR3 covers 15 residues. V shed 0 bases and J shed 4 bases, with 12 bases lying between them. CDR1 is ENHRY, CDR2 SYGVKD, per germline. The CDR3 region is CAISESGQVGETQYF. The CDR3 nucleotides read TGTGCCATCAGTGAGTCGGGCCAAGTGGGAGAGACCCAGTACTTC.

The V call is TRBV30, the J call TRBJ1-2, with TRBD1 matching over 7 bases. There are 13 residues in the CDR3. The germline CDR1 and CDR2 sequences are GTSNPN and SVGIG (reference sequence). Trimming removed 5 bases from V and 4 bases from J; junction bases left unmatched: 7. CDR3 sequence: CAWAGGGAYGYTF. In nucleotides, the CDR3 is TGTGCCTGGGCAGGGGGGGGTGCCTATGGCTACACCTTC.

CDR3 nucleotide sequence: TGCGCCAGCAGTGACTTTCGGCCTCTCTCCTACGAGCAGTACTTC. Translation gives CASSDFRPLSYEQYF. The J gene is TRBJ2-7, the V gene TRBV10-1, with D uncertain. CDR3 length: 15 amino acids. Per the germline V gene, CDR1 is WNHNN and CDR2 is SYGVQD (reference sequence). The germline V and J ends were trimmed by 3 bases and 0 bases, with 12 bases remaining between them.

This clone was recorded only once. V gene TRBV4-1 combines with J gene TRBJ2-3; 9 bases map to TRBD1. Germline CDR1 reads MGHRA; CDR2 reads YSYEKL. The CDR3 sequence is 16 residues long. V lost 3 bases, J lost 1 base, and 5 bases stayed unmatched. In DNA form, the CDR3 reads TGCGCCAGCAGCCACCTTACAGGGGGCCGCACAGATACGCAGTATTTT. Its translation: CASSHLTGGRTDTQYF.

The gene calls are TRBV7-2 and TRBJ1-4; TRBD1 is a possible D gene (5 bases). The CDR3 loop spans 15 amino acids. The V end lost 5 bases, the J end lost 5 bases, and 15 bases lay between the germline ends. Germline assignment: CDR1 SGHTA and CDR2 FQGNSA. The CDR3 here is CASSQGGNPNEKLFF. For the CDR3, the DNA is TGTGCCAGCAGCCAGGGCGGAAATCCGAATGAAAAACTGTTTTTT.

The V gene is TRBV4-1, the J gene TRBJ2-7; D remains ambiguous. Between the trimmed V and J ends, which lost 0 bases and 5 bases, there was a span of 11 bases. Per the germline V gene, CDR1 is MGHRA and CDR2 is YSYEKL. The CDR3 has 14 residues. For the CDR3, the DNA is TGCGCCAGCAGCCAAGATAGGGTGGGCCACGAGCAGTACTTC. Protein product: CASSQDRVGHEQYF.

The chain recombines TRBV9 with TRBJ2-7; TRBD2 might be the D (6 bases). Germline values: CDR1 SGDLS, CDR2 YYNGEE. V lost 4 bases and J 6 bases, leaving 14 bases between the germline ends. The CDR3 is 13 amino acids. The CDR3 region has the DNA TGTGCCAGCAGCAAATCTGGGGGGATCGAGCAGTACTTC. This encodes CASSKSGGIEQYF.

The DNA for the CDR3 is TGCAGCGCGGGGACAGGGGGCGAACGGTATGGCTACACCTTC. This encodes CSAGTGGERYGYTF. The chain joins TRBV29-1 to TRBJ1-2; TRBD1 agrees at 12 bases. Germline CDR1 and CDR2: SQVTM and ANQGSEA. The CDR3 extends over 14 amino acids. With V trimmed by 7 bases and J by 5 bases, 8 bases remained unmatched. The full variable domain, completed using reference TRBV29-1 and TRBJ1-2, is SAVISQKPSRDICQRGTSLTIQCQVDSQVTMMFWYRQQPGQSLTLIATANQGSEATYESGFVIDKFPISRPNLTFSTLTVSNMSPEDSSIYLCSAGTGGERYGYTFGSGTRLTVV.

CDR3 sequence (DNA): TGTGCCAGCAGCTTCGGGACAGGTGGTGAAAAACTGTTTTTT. Amino acids: CASSFGTGGEKLFF. The rearrangement links TRBV7-9 to TRBJ1-4, with 8 bases lining up with TRBD1. This CDR3 is built from 14 residues. Germline V gene data show CDR1 as SEHNR and CDR2 as FQNEAQ (reference sequence). V dropped 3 bases and J dropped 7; count of bases not matched to a gene: 4.

As DNA, the CDR3 is TGCAGCGTTGAAGTGCCGAAGGGGCGTAACACTGAAGCTTTCTTT. Translating gives CSVEVPKGRNTEAFF. This chain links TRBV29-1 with TRBJ1-1; possible D gene TRBD1, 5 bases. CDR1 and CDR2 from the germline V gene are SQVTM and ANQGSEA. Trimming pared 1 base from V and 2 bases from J, leaving 14 bases between. This CDR3 has 15 amino acids.

The chain carries TRBV7-9 and TRBJ1-1, with TRBD1 as a possible D gene (5 bases). The CDR3 contains 11 residues. Germline V gene sequence: CDR1 SEHNR, CDR2 FQNEAQ (reference sequence). The V and J ends lost 0 bases and 11 bases respectively, with 7 bases between them. The CDR3 bases are TGTGCCAGCAGCTTAGCCGGGGACGCTTTCTTT. Translated, it gives CASSLAGDAFF.

The chain carries TRBV19 and TRBJ2-4, with 12 bases aligning to TRBD2. Losses at the gene ends were 6 bases for V and 5 bases for J; bases not matched to a gene: 5. Germline V lookup: CDR1 LNHDA, CDR2 SQIVND (reference sequence). The CDR3 is 15 amino acids. The chain's CDR3 is CASRPSGGVQNIQYF. The DNA of the CDR3 is TGTGCCAGTAGGCCTAGCGGGGGGGTTCAAAACATTCAGTACTTC. Based on the CDR3 plus reference TRBV19 and TRBJ2-4, the full variable domain is DGGITQSPKYLFRKEGQNVTLSCEQNLNHDAMYWYRQDPGQGLRLIYYSQIVNDFQKGDIAEGYSVSREKKESFPLTVTSAQKNPTAFYLCASRPSGGVQNIQYFGAGTRLSVL.

This clone was seen a single time. The rearrangement uses TRBV5-6 and TRBJ2-3, with D possibly being TRBD1 or TRBD2 (5 bases each). The CDR3 consists of 15 residues. CDR1 SGHDT and CDR2 YYEEEE come from the germline V gene. Trimming took 2 bases from V and 9 from J, leaving 19 bases between them. This CDR3 reads CASSFGTNPVRTQYF. Here the CDR3 DNA reads TGTGCCAGCAGCTTTGGGACCAACCCAGTTAGGACGCAGTATTTT.

This clone was recorded a few times. V and J are TRBV2 and TRBJ2-7; 9 nucleotides line up with TRBD1. V was pared by 1 base and J by 2 bases, with 0 bases of the junction left unmatched. Germline-derived CDR1 and CDR2 are SNHLY and FYNNEI. This CDR3 is built from 14 residues. Written as DNA, the CDR3 is TGTGCCAGCAGTGAAGGGGACAGGGCCTACGAGCAGTACTTC. Protein product: CASSEGDRAYEQYF.

By proportion, this clone is medium-sized. The chain is built from TRBV7-9 and TRBJ2-2, with TRBD1 identical over 11 bases. Germline CDR1 reads SEHNR; CDR2 reads FQNEAQ (reference sequence). The ends lost 0 bases at V and 1 base at J; junction bases unmatched: 4. This CDR3 has 18 residues. CDR3 sequence reads: CASSLADRGLWNTGELFF. The CDR3 DNA is TGTGCCAGCAGCTTAGCGGACAGGGGGCTTTGGAACACCGGGGAGCTGTTTTTT.

CDR3 in DNA: TGTGCCAGCAGTCCCAACCGGGACACCGAGCAGTACTTC. Translated, it gives CASSPNRDTEQYF. J is TRBJ2-7 and V is TRBV6-5; D might be TRBD1 (6 bases). The CDR3 runs 13 residues. Trimming cost V 5 bases and J 6 bases, with 14 bases left between them. Germline CDR1 MNHEY, CDR2 SVGAGI.

This clone was picked up one time. V gene TRBV5-1 combines with J gene TRBJ2-1; TRBD2 matches at 9 bases. J lost 3 bases, V lost 4 bases, and 5 bases had no gene match. There are 15 residues in the CDR3. CDR1 SGHRS and CDR2 YFSETQ come from the germline V gene. The CDR3 protein is CASSRLAVNYNEQFF. The CDR3 nucleotides read TGCGCCAGCAGCCGACTAGCGGTGAACTACAATGAGCAGTTCTTC.

This clone occurred once. The chain links TRBV4-3 to TRBJ1-1, with D possibly TRBD1 on 5 matching bases. The CDR3 has 16 residues. CDR1 is LGHNA, CDR2 YSLEER, per germline. V lost 0 bases, J lost 5 bases, and 16 bases lay in between. In nucleotides, the CDR3 is TGCGCCAGCAGCCAAGAGGGGCCTTGGTCGGGAACTGAAGCTTTCTTT. It is translated as CASSQEGPWSGTEAFF.

V is TRBV5-1 and J is TRBJ1-5, with D possibly matching TRBD1 (5 bases). Per the germline V gene, CDR1 is SGHRS and CDR2 is YFSETQ. V lost 1 base, J lost 5 bases, and 13 bases lay in between. The CDR3 covers 15 residues. CDR3 DNA sequence: TGCGCCAGCAGCTTGTTGGGACTCCAGGATCAGCCCCAGCATTTT. It is translated as CASSLLGLQDQPQHF. The complete variable domain, with remaining parts taken from reference TRBV5-1 and TRBJ1-5, reads KAGVTQTPRYLIKTRGQQVTLSCSPISGHRSVSWYQQTPGQGLQFLFEYFSETQRNKGNFPGRFSGRQFSNSRSEMNVSTLELGDSALYLCASSLLGLQDQPQHFGDGTRLSIL.

The chain uses TRBV25-1 and TRBJ2-3; 9 nucleotides agree with TRBD2. Germline V CDR1 and CDR2: MGHDK, SYGVNS. CDR3 length: 17 residues. V lost 0 bases and J lost 3; bases outside the gene matches: 7. This CDR3 reads CASSEYGGGAGTDTQYF. CDR3 DNA sequence: TGTGCCAGCAGTGAATATGGCGGGGGGGCTGGTACAGATACGCAGTATTTT.

CDR3 amino acids: CASSPTGTGHYEQYF. The CDR3 DNA is TGTGCCAGCAGTCCCACCGGGACAGGGCACTACGAGCAGTACTTC. The chain carries TRBV6-5 and TRBJ2-7; 9 positions match TRBD1. Germline V gene sequence: CDR1 MNHEY, CDR2 SVGAGI. The V and J ends lost 5 bases and 3 bases, in that order; junction bases with no gene match: 8. The CDR3 has 15 amino acids.

The chain couples TRBV2 to TRBJ2-3, with D uncertain. Trimming shortened V by 5 bases and J by 0 bases, and 9 bases separated the two germline ends. Germline V lookup: CDR1 SNHLY, CDR2 FYNNEI. This CDR3 is built from 14 residues. CDR3 bases: TGTGCCAGCAGTTTACTAATAAGCACAGATACGCAGTATTTT. Translation gives CASSLLISTDTQYF.

This clone was seen only a few times. V usage is TRBV2 and J usage is TRBJ2-7; no clear D. V was shortened by 2 bases and J by 3 bases, with 11 bases between the two germline ends. From germline, CDR1 is SNHLY and CDR2 FYNNEI. The CDR3 runs 14 residues. The CDR3 here is CASSELVTVYEQYF. The CDR3 region has the DNA TGTGCCAGCAGTGAACTGGTTACGGTCTACGAGCAGTACTTC.

The genes are TRBV12-5 and TRBJ2-3; possible D gene TRBD1, 6 bases. The CDR3 runs 16 residues. V lost 2 bases, J lost 1 base, and 13 bases lay in between. CDR1 and CDR2 (germline): LGHNT, FRNRAP. This CDR3 is CASGLSTGSGTDTQYF. The DNA for the CDR3 is TGTGCTAGTGGTTTGTCTACAGGGTCTGGCACAGATACGCAGTATTTT.

The table lists this clone with a count of one. The V call is TRBV5-1, the J call TRBJ2-7; no clear D gene. The CDR3 sequence is 13 residues long. Germline V CDR1 and CDR2: SGHRS, YFSETQ. The V end was cut by 5 bases, the J end by 5 bases, with 14 bases between. The CDR3 reads CASRPTTGNEQYF. CDR3 sequence (DNA): TGCGCCAGCAGACCGACCACTGGGAACGAGCAGTACTTC.

The chain uses TRBV7-9 and TRBJ1-1; D uncertain. Germline assignment: CDR1 SEHNR and CDR2 FQNEAQ (reference sequence). The length of the CDR3 is 13 residues. V was pared by 5 bases and J by 6 bases, with 13 bases between. The CDR3 loop is CASSLPSLSEAFF. Written as DNA, the CDR3 is TGTGCCAGCAGCCTTCCCTCCCTGTCTGAAGCTTTCTTT.

In nucleotides, the CDR3 is TGCGCCAGCAGCTTGGGCTCAGGGGATCAGCCCCAGCATTTT. Its protein product is CASSLGSGDQPQHF. The V gene is TRBV5-1, the J gene TRBJ1-5; a possible D gene is TRBD1 (6 bases). This CDR3 has 14 amino acids. Trimming removed 0 bases from V and 5 bases from J, with 9 bases in between. Germline-derived CDR1 and CDR2 are SGHRS and YFSETQ.